Below are 30 T cell receptor beta chains sequenced from a single sample in a study of shared T cell receptors in the human thymus. Data came from immunoSEQ multiplex PCR; TCRdb stores just in-frame clones and leaves some out. The sample lists more than 550,000 clones, roughly 85% occurring once. Separately, the same data were catalogued under a study of human thymus T cells.

The sample consisted of thymocytes. The source is a girl in the first two years of life with a congenital heart defect.

The rearrangement joins TRBV27 to TRBJ2-7; 10 nucleotides line up with TRBD1. This CDR3 has 16 residues. With 5 bases clipped from V and 6 bases from J, the junction kept 13 bases outside the gene matches. Germline V lookup: CDR1 MNHEY, CDR2 SMNVEV (reference sequence). The CDR3: CASSPSGTGEWFEQYF. The CDR3 DNA sequence: TGTGCCAGCAGTCCAAGCGGGACAGGGGAATGGTTCGAGCAGTACTTC.

This chain joins TRBV5-8 and TRBJ2-1; 8 bases fit TRBD2. The CDR3 extends over 15 amino acids. Per germline, CDR1 SGHTS and CDR2 YDEGEE. V lost 2 bases, J lost 9 bases, and 10 bases stayed unmatched. Here the CDR3 reads CASSFAPGGAGEQFF. The CDR3 DNA reads TGTGCCAGCAGCTTCGCCCCCGGGGGGGCAGGTGAGCAGTTCTTC. Full variable domain (remainder filled in from reference TRBV5-8 and TRBJ2-1): EAGVTQSPTHLIKTRGQQATLRCSPISGHTSVYWYQQALGLGLQFLLWYDEGEERNRGNFPPRFSGRQFPNYSSELNVNALELEDSALYLCASSFAPGGAGEQFFGPGTRLTVL.

This chain uses TRBV6-7 with TRBJ1-2; no reliable D call. TRBV6-7 is an open reading frame, and its role is uncertain. The CDR3 length is 13 residues. The CDR3 region has the DNA TGTGGAGAAGAGGGATTCTCTAACTATGGCTACACCTTC. This sequence encodes CGEEGFSNYGYTF.

This clone turned up a few times. The chain couples TRBV27 to TRBJ1-1; 10 nucleotides line up with TRBD1. This CDR3 contains 15 residues. Germline V gene sequence: CDR1 MNHEY, CDR2 SMNVEV (reference sequence). V trimming: 2 bases; J trimming: 2 bases; junction bases outside the gene matches: 2. This CDR3 is CASSLRDRGNTEAFF. DNA of the CDR3: TGTGCCAGCAGTTTAAGGGACAGGGGAAACACTGAAGCTTTCTTT.

The genes are TRBV5-1 and TRBJ1-3; weak D call: TRBD1 (5 bases). The CDR3 length is 14 residues. V shed 3 bases and J shed 4 bases, with 11 bases lying between them. CDR1 is SGHRS, CDR2 YFSETQ, per germline. This chain's CDR3 is CASSWGDFGNTIYF. The DNA of the CDR3 is TGCGCCAGCAGCTGGGGGGATTTCGGAAACACCATATATTTT.

This sequence joins TRBV7-9 and TRBJ1-2, with D possibly matching TRBD1 (5 bases). The CDR3 covers 15 residues. V lost 0 bases and J 6 bases, leaving 14 bases between the germline ends. CDR1 and CDR2 from the germline V gene are SEHNR and FQNEAQ (reference sequence). CDR3 sequence (DNA): TGTGCCAGCAGCTTAGCCTCTCAGGGTAAGAATGGCTACACCTTC. The encoded protein is CASSLASQGKNGYTF.

The rearrangement joins TRBV6-5 to TRBJ1-1; D perhaps matches TRBD1 (6 bases). The germline V and J ends were trimmed by 7 bases and 2 bases, with 14 bases remaining between them. The CDR3 runs to 14 residues. Germline CDR1 is MNHEY and CDR2 is SVGAGI. CDR3 sequence: CASTTDRRNTEAFF. CDR3 nucleotide sequence: TGTGCCAGCACTACCGACAGGAGAAACACTGAAGCTTTCTTT.

This clone showed up just a few times. The chain has TRBV30 and TRBJ2-1; D possibly corresponds to TRBD2 (6 bases). The length of the CDR3 is 15 residues. Trimming pared 0 bases from V and 4 bases from J, leaving 13 bases between. CDR1 and CDR2 from the germline V gene are GTSNPN and SVGIG (reference sequence). This CDR3 is CAWSVLRAGYNEQFF. The CDR3 bases are TGTGCCTGGAGTGTACTTAGGGCGGGGTACAATGAGCAGTTCTTC.

J is TRBJ2-5 and V is TRBV5-6; 8 nucleotides match TRBD2. The CDR3 has 17 residues. V shed 1 base, J shed 1 base, and the junction held 9 bases outside the gene matches. The germline CDR1 and CDR2 sequences are SGHDT and YYEEEE. Here the CDR3 reads CASSLFLTSGPQETQYF. The CDR3 coding sequence is TGTGCCAGCAGCTTGTTTTTAACTAGCGGCCCCCAAGAGACCCAGTACTTC.

In this sample, this clone turned up once. The chain has TRBV7-9 and TRBJ2-7, with D perhaps matching TRBD2 (5 bases). V was clipped by 0 bases and J by 4 bases, with 10 bases between them. The CDR3 totals 14 residues. Germline CDR1 and CDR2: SEHNR and FQNEAQ (reference sequence). This CDR3 is CASSLAWESYEQYF. In DNA form, the CDR3 reads TGTGCCAGCAGCTTAGCATGGGAGAGTTACGAGCAGTACTTC.

The chain uses TRBV28 and TRBJ2-3; TRBD2 matches 10 bases. The CDR3 has 15 amino acids. V shed 7 bases and J 6 bases; nucleotides not matched to a gene: 10. The germline gives CDR1 MDHEN, CDR2 SYDVKM. Here the CDR3 DNA reads TGTGCCAGCAATCCCCTTAGCGGGGGGTCGGATACGCAGTATTTT. Translation gives CASNPLSGGSDTQYF. The whole variable domain, filled in from reference TRBV28 and TRBJ2-3, reads DVKVTQSSRYLVKRTGEKVFLECVQDMDHENMFWYRQDPGLGLRLIYFSYDVKMKEKGDIPEGYSVSREKKERFSLILESASTNQTSMYLCASNPLSGGSDTQYFGPGTRLTVL.

This clone was picked up a small number of times. The chain has TRBV12-5 and TRBJ2-1, with D maybe TRBD1 (6 bases). V was pared by 0 bases and J by 10 bases, with 16 bases between. Per the germline V gene, CDR1 is LGHNT and CDR2 is FRNRAP. This CDR3 has 15 amino acids. The CDR3 nucleotides read TGTGCTAGTGGTTTGGTACGCAGGGGTCGTAGCGAGCAGTTCTTC. Its translation: CASGLVRRGRSEQFF.

This clone was seen once. The chain couples TRBV28 to TRBJ2-7; weak D call: TRBD1 (8 bases). Trimming shortened V by 5 bases and J by 3 bases, and 23 bases separated the two germline ends. The CDR3 covers 17 residues. CDR1 and CDR2 (germline): MDHEN, SYDVKM. CDR3 coding DNA: TGTGCCAGCAGTAACCAAGGGGGGGGGACAGGCATCTACGAGCAGTACTTC. It yields the protein CASSNQGGGTGIYEQYF.

The chain employs TRBV4-1 and TRBJ2-3; D unresolved. The CDR3 runs to 17 residues. The V gene's germline CDR1 is MGHRA and CDR2 YSYEKL. Trimming stripped 5 bases from V and 4 bases from J, with 22 bases between. The CDR3 DNA reads TGCGCCAGCAGCGCAAGCTACATAGAGGCTTTGGCAGATACGCAGTATTTT. Amino acids: CASSASYIEALADTQYF.

The chain recombines TRBV5-4 with TRBJ2-3; TRBD1 aligns across 10 bases. After removal of 5 bases from V and 4 bases from J, the junction contained 13 bases not matched to a gene. The CDR3 consists of 17 residues. Germline CDR1 is SGHNT and CDR2 is YYREEE (reference sequence). The CDR3 sequence: CASSLDGPDRGADTQYF. The CDR3 bases are TGTGCCAGCAGTCTAGACGGACCGGACAGGGGGGCAGATACGCAGTATTTT.

V gene TRBV7-6 combines with J gene TRBJ1-1; unclear D gene. CDR1 SGHVS and CDR2 FNYEAQ come from the germline V gene. CDR3 length: 15 residues. V lost 5 bases and J 1 base, leaving 14 bases between the germline ends. CDR3 DNA: TGTGCCAGCAGCCGCCTTGACCGGGGGAACACTGAAGCTTTCTTT. Protein sequence: CASSRLDRGNTEAFF.

CDR3 nucleotides: TGTGCTAGTGGTTTGGTACGACAGGGGACAGGCCCTTACACTGAAGCTTTCTTT. It encodes CASGLVRQGTGPYTEAFF. The J gene is TRBJ1-1, the V gene TRBV12-5, with TRBD1 identical over 8 bases. Germline values: CDR1 LGHNT, CDR2 FRNRAP. CDR3 size: 18 residues. Trimming at V came to 0 bases and at J to 3 bases, leaving 12 bases not matched to a gene.

The rearrangement uses TRBV4-3 and TRBJ2-3; the match to TRBD2 covers 7 bases. The CDR3 consists of 15 residues. The germline V gene has CDR1 LGHNA and CDR2 YSLEER. After removal of 0 bases from V and 6 bases from J, the junction contained 6 bases not matched to a gene. The CDR3 DNA reads TGCGCCAGCAGCCAAGAATCCCCCGGGGGGGATACGCAGTATTTT. Amino acids: CASSQESPGGDTQYF.

V usage is TRBV7-2 and J usage is TRBJ2-1, with D tentatively TRBD2 (6 bases). V was trimmed by 6 bases and J by 7 bases, leaving 28 bases between them. Per the germline V gene, CDR1 is SGHTA and CDR2 is FQGNSA. The CDR3 consists of 18 residues. The CDR3 nucleotides read TGTGCCAGCAGTCCCCCGGGACTGCGACACGACGAGCCAAATGAGCAGTTCTTC. This translates into CASSPPGLRHDEPNEQFF.

The rearrangement joins TRBV7-3 to TRBJ2-7; tentative D call: TRBD1 (5 bases). This CDR3 has 14 amino acids. Trimming took 4 bases from V and 3 from J, leaving 13 bases between them. Germline V gene sequence: CDR1 SGHTA, CDR2 FQGTGA. The CDR3 here is CASSSPGMCYEQYF. The CDR3, as DNA: TGTGCCAGCAGCTCTCCAGGGATGTGCTACGAGCAGTACTTC.

The chain couples TRBV4-1 to TRBJ1-1, with D tentatively TRBD1 (6 bases). There are 16 residues in the CDR3. Germline CDR1 and CDR2: MGHRA and YSYEKL. Trimming removed 0 bases at V and 1 base at J, with 12 bases between. CDR3 sequence: CASSQEARGWNTEAFF. CDR3 nucleotide sequence: TGCGCCAGCAGCCAAGAGGCTAGGGGGTGGAACACTGAAGCTTTCTTT.

The rearrangement uses TRBV18 and TRBJ2-1, with 10 nucleotides matching TRBD2. J was trimmed by 0 bases and V by 0 bases; bases with no gene match: 14. This CDR3 region has 21 residues. The germline V gene has CDR1 KGHSH and CDR2 LQKENI. The CDR3 spells CASSPPCPSGGHNNSYNEQFF. The DNA of the CDR3 is TGTGCCAGCTCACCACCGTGCCCTAGCGGGGGCCATAATAACTCCTACAATGAGCAGTTCTTC.

There are a few counts of this clone. V gene TRBV5-1 combines with J gene TRBJ1-1; perhaps TRBD1 as D (6 bases). Trimming shortened V by 1 base and J by 5 bases, and 21 bases separated the two germline ends. The germline V gene encodes CDR1 SGHRS and CDR2 YFSETQ. CDR3 size: 17 residues. The CDR3 spells CASSLSVWDNLETEAFF. CDR3 bases: TGCGCCAGCAGCTTGAGTGTTTGGGACAACCTCGAGACTGAAGCTTTCTTT.

The chain joins TRBV6-6 to TRBJ2-1; tentatively, D is TRBD1 (6 bases). This CDR3 comprises 16 residues. The germline gives CDR1 MNHNY, CDR2 SVGAGI (reference sequence). Deletions cut 5 bases from V and 0 bases from J, with 14 bases between. The CDR3, as DNA: TGTGCCAGCAGTAACGGACAGTTGAGCTCCTACAATGAGCAGTTCTTC. The encoded protein is CASSNGQLSSYNEQFF.

This clone was picked up a small number of times. This chain joins TRBV5-8 and TRBJ1-4, with D uncertain. Germline assignment: CDR1 SGHTS and CDR2 YDEGEE. The CDR3 is 18 amino acids. Trimming removed 1 base from V and 1 base from J, with 17 bases in between. CDR3 sequence reads: CASSLYRRGPLTNEKLFF. CDR3 DNA sequence: TGTGCCAGCAGCTTGTATAGGCGCGGCCCCTTAACTAATGAAAAACTGTTTTTT.

The chain links TRBV5-6 to TRBJ1-6; perhaps TRBD1 as D (5 bases). Per the germline V gene, CDR1 is SGHDT and CDR2 is YYEEEE. With 0 bases removed from V and 7 bases from J, the gap between germline ends came to 20 bases. This CDR3 has 18 residues. In DNA, the CDR3 is TGTGCCAGCAGCTTGGAACAGGTCATATTAAATCGAAATTCACCCCTCCACTTT. This codes for CASSLEQVILNRNSPLHF. The variable domain in full, completed from reference TRBV5-6 and TRBJ1-6, reads DAGVTQSPTHLIKTRGQQVTLRCSPKSGHDTVSWYQQALGQGPQFIFQYYEEEERQRGNFPDRFSGHQFPNYSSELNVNALLLGDSALYLCASSLEQVILNRNSPLHFGNGTRLTVT.

The gene calls are TRBV28 and TRBJ2-1; 15 nucleotides match TRBD2. The CDR3 runs to 19 residues. With V trimmed by 3 bases and J by 7 bases, 13 bases remained unmatched. Germline V gene lookup returns CDR1 MDHEN and CDR2 SYDVKM. CDR3 bases: TGTGCCAGCAGTTTGTACCCCGGACTAGCGGGGGGGCCTGTTAATGAGCAGTTCTTC. It specifies CASSLYPGLAGGPVNEQFF.

The chain links TRBV7-3 to TRBJ2-2, with D possibly TRBD1 on 6 matching bases. In germline, CDR1 is SGHTA, CDR2 FQGTGA. The CDR3 covers 15 residues. V gave up 5 bases and J gave up 1 base, with 11 bases separating them. CDR3 loop: CASSPQTGNTGELFF. CDR3 nucleotide sequence: TGTGCCAGCAGCCCTCAGACAGGGAACACCGGGGAGCTGTTTTTT.

The rearrangement uses TRBV29-1 and TRBJ2-3; 9 nucleotides match TRBD1. V gave up 6 bases and J gave up 3 bases; unmatched junction bases: 4. CDR3 length equals 13 residues. Per the germline V gene, CDR1 is SQVTM and CDR2 is ANQGSEA. The CDR3 DNA reads TGCAGCGTGGTGACAGGGGGAACAGATACGCAGTATTTT. Protein product: CSVVTGGTDTQYF.

The chain links TRBV7-9 to TRBJ2-4, with TRBD2 as a possible D gene (5 bases). From germline, CDR1 is SEHNR and CDR2 FQNEAQ (reference sequence). The CDR3 spans 13 residues. V was trimmed by 5 bases and J by 7 bases, leaving 12 bases between them. The CDR3 DNA reads TGTGCCAGCAGCGACCACGAGCGGAACATTCAGTACTTC. Residues: CASSDHERNIQYF.